This is a list of T cell receptor beta chains from one sample in a study of blood T cell repertoires in COVID-19. Measured with immunoSEQ multiplex PCR; TCRdb has only the in-frame clones, and not every one. The sample lists 300,000 to 400,000 clones; roughly 88% were seen once. Sequenced sample: PBMCs or T cells enriched from blood (not recorded which). Receptors were obtained from a man aged 30 to 45 who had recovered from COVID-19. Both conserved end residues are part of each CDR3. D genes are given only for firm matches. Clone size is given for some rows only: seen once, a few or many times, or a class if the clone is expanded.

D gene	J gene	clone size	V gene	CDR3 protein	CDR3 DNA
NA	TRBJ1-4	NA	TRBV9	CASSQRGYATNEKLFF	TGTGCCAGCAGTCAGCGGGGCTACGCAACTAATGAAAAACTGTTTTTT
NA	TRBJ1-5	NA	TRBV6-5	CASVAGNQPQHF	TGTGCCAGCGTGGCAGGCAATCAGCCCCAGCATTTT
TRBD1	TRBJ1-6	NA	TRBV19	CASSRHSTGGRSPLHF	TGTGCCAGTAGTAGGCACTCGACAGGGGGCCGCTCACCCCTCCACTTT
NA	TRBJ2-5	NA	TRBV9	CASSVGRGDETQYF	TGTGCCAGCAGCGTAGGAAGGGGTGACGAGACCCAGTACTTC
NA	TRBJ1-5	NA	TRBV28	CASRRGRQPQHF	TGTGCCAGCAGACGCGGTCGCCAGCCCCAGCATTTT
NA	TRBJ2-2	NA	TRBV19	CASSTPDSHTGELFF	TGTGCCAGTAGTACTCCGGACAGCCACACCGGGGAGCTGTTTTTT
TRBD1	TRBJ1-6	NA	TRBV19	CASSITGQGDSPLHF	TGTGCCAGTAGTATCACGGGACAGGGAGATTCACCCCTCCACTTT
NA	TRBJ1-2	NA	TRBV19	CASSTQSEVETLSYGYTF	TGTGCCAGTAGTACCCAAAGCGAAGTGGAAACCCTTTCCTATGGCTACACCTTC
NA	TRBJ1-6	NA	TRBV27	CASRQTNSPLHF	TGTGCCAGCAGGCAAACAAATTCACCCCTCCACTTT
TRBD1	TRBJ1-2	NA	TRBV2	CASRTGVSNYGYTF	TGTGCCAGCAGGACAGGGGTCAGTAACTATGGCTACACCTTC
TRBD2	TRBJ2-3	once	TRBV3-1/TRBV3-2	CASSPWTSEGTDTQYF	TGTGCCAGCAGCCCCTGGACTAGCGAGGGCACAGATACGCAGTATTTT
NA	TRBJ2-7	NA	TRBV2	CASTPGARPEQYF	TGTGCCAGCACCCCAGGGGCCAGGCCTGAGCAGTACTTC
TRBD2	TRBJ2-7	NA	TRBV18	CASSPPLTSSGGQYF	TGTGCCAGCTCACCACCGCTAACCAGCTCGGGAGGGCAGTACTTC
TRBD1	TRBJ1-1	NA	TRBV7-8	CASSPDRAYLNTEAFF	TGTGCCAGCAGCCCGGACAGGGCCTATCTGAACACTGAAGCTTTCTTT
TRBD1	TRBJ1-5	NA	TRBV19	CASRKGQALNNQPQHF	TGTGCCAGTCGCAAAGGACAGGCGCTAAACAATCAGCCCCAGCATTTT
NA	TRBJ1-5	NA	TRBV2	CASSEDLGTGQPQHF	TGTGCCAGCAGTGAAGATTTAGGAACGGGTCAGCCCCAGCATTTT
NA	TRBJ2-5	NA	TRBV5-4	CASSLRGLGETQYF	TGTGCCAGCAGCTTGAGGGGACTCGGGGAGACCCAGTACTTC
NA	TRBJ1-5	NA	TRBV19	CASSRQGNQPQHF	TGTGCCAGTAGTAGGCAGGGCAATCAGCCCCAGCATTTT
TRBD2	TRBJ2-1	NA	TRBV5-1	CASSLASGGTPVDEQFF	TGCGCCAGCAGCTTGGCTAGCGGGGGGACCCCTGTAGATGAGCAGTTCTTC
TRBD1	TRBJ1-1	once	TRBV5-1	CASTLTGEDTEAFF	TGCGCCAGCACTCTGACAGGGGAGGACACTGAAGCTTTCTTT
TRBD2	TRBJ2-1	NA	TRBV7-9	CASSLRTSGDEQFF	TGTGCCAGCAGCCTCCGAACTAGCGGGGATGAGCAGTTCTTC
NA	TRBJ2-3	NA	TRBV6-5	CASSLTGRPDTQYF	TGTGCCAGCAGTTTGACAGGTCGTCCAGATACGCAGTATTTT
NA	TRBJ2-2	NA	TRBV5-1	CASSQGQGGSGELFF	TGCGCCAGCAGCCAAGGACAGGGAGGGTCCGGGGAGCTGTTTTTT
TRBD1	TRBJ1-2	NA	TRBV3-1/TRBV3-2	CASSHYPDRGSGGYTF	TGTGCCAGCAGCCATTACCCGGACAGGGGGAGTGGTGGCTACACCTTC
NA	TRBJ2-2	NA	TRBV12-3/TRBV12-4	CASRAALGELFF	TGTGCCAGCAGGGCGGCACTTGGGGAGCTGTTTTTT
TRBD1	TRBJ1-6	NA	TRBV4-2	CASRAQGATYNSPLHF	TGTGCCAGCAGGGCACAGGGGGCAACCTATAATTCACCCCTCCACTTT
NA	TRBJ1-1	NA	TRBV28	CASREVNTEAFF	TGTGCCAGCAGAGAGGTGAACACTGAAGCTTTCTTT
TRBD2	TRBJ2-7	NA	TRBV2	CASSEGLAGGYEQYF	TGTGCCAGCAGTGAAGGGTTAGCGGGGGGTTACGAGCAGTACTTC
NA	TRBJ2-3	NA	TRBV18	CASSLRGGNTQYF	TGTGCCAGCTCACTACGGGGAGGAAATACGCAGTATTTT
TRBD1	TRBJ2-3	NA	TRBV14	CASSPREPGQGGQATDTQYF	TGTGCCAGCAGCCCGAGGGAGCCGGGACAGGGGGGTCAGGCCACAGATACGCAGTATTTT
NA	TRBJ2-7	NA	TRBV21-1	CAITDRGLYEQYF	TGTGCCATCACAGACAGGGGGCTTTACGAGCAGTACTTC
NA	TRBJ2-7	NA	TRBV10-3	CAISEDISPSYEQYF	TGTGCCATCAGTGAGGACATCTCTCCCTCCTACGAGCAGTACTTC
TRBD1	TRBJ1-6	NA	TRBV27	CASSFETGNNSPLHF	TGTGCCAGCAGTTTTGAGACAGGGAATAATTCACCCCTCCACTTT
TRBD1	TRBJ2-4	NA	TRBV4-1	CASSQGGQAKRGNIQYF	TGCGCCAGCAGCCAAGGGGGACAGGCCAAAAGGGGGAACATTCAGTACTTC
NA	TRBJ1-1	few	TRBV5-1	CASSPQGRDTEAFF	TGCGCCAGCAGCCCTCAGGGTAGGGACACTGAAGCTTTCTTT
NA	TRBJ1-5	NA	TRBV7-9	CASSTTSQPQHF	TGTGCCAGCAGCACGACTAGTCAGCCCCAGCATTTT
NA	TRBJ1-4	NA	TRBV30	CAWREVMGATNEKLFF	TGTGCCTGGAGGGAAGTTATGGGGGCGACTAATGAAAAACTGTTTTTT
TRBD1	TRBJ1-4	NA	TRBV19	CASSLAGQGGEKLFF	TGTGCCAGTAGTCTCGCGGGACAGGGTGGAGAAAAACTGTTTTTT
TRBD1	TRBJ2-1	NA	TRBV5-1	CASSATGGSYNEQFF	TGCGCCAGCAGCGCGACAGGGGGCTCCTACAATGAGCAGTTCTTC
NA	TRBJ1-1	NA	TRBV28	CASSFTRRITEAFF	TGTGCCAGCAGTTTCACACGTCGTATCACTGAAGCTTTCTTT
NA	TRBJ2-1	NA	TRBV24-1	CATSDSRGPNNEQFF	TGTGCCACCAGTGATTCGCGGGGACCTAACAATGAGCAGTTCTTC
TRBD2	TRBJ2-2	NA	TRBV5-6	CASSSLRTSGGTGELFF	TGTGCCAGCAGCTCCCTGAGGACTAGCGGGGGCACCGGGGAGCTGTTTTTT
TRBD2	TRBJ2-7	NA	TRBV28	CASSLAGGSYEQYF	TGTGCCAGCAGCCTAGCGGGGGGATCCTACGAGCAGTACTTC
NA	TRBJ1-5	NA	TRBV10-1	CASSEISRMAGTFSQPQHF	TGCGCCAGCAGTGAGATCAGTCGCATGGCAGGCACATTTAGTCAGCCCCAGCATTTT